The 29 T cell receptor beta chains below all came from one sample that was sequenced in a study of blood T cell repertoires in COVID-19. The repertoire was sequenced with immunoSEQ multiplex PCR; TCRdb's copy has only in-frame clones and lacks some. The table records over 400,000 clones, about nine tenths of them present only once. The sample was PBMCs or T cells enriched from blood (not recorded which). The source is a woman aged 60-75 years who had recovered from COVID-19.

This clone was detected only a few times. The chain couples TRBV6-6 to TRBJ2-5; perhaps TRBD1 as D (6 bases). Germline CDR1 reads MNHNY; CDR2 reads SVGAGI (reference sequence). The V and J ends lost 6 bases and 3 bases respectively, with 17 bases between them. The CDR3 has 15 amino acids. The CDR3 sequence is CASSGYRDNEETQYF. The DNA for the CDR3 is TGTGCCAGCAGCGGATACCGGGACAACGAAGAGACCCAGTACTTC.

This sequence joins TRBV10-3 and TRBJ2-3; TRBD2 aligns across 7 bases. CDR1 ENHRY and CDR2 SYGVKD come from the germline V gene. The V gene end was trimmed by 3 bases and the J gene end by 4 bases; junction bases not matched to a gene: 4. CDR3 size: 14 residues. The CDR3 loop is CAISDGLVADTQYF. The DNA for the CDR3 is TGTGCCATCAGTGACGGACTAGTCGCAGATACGCAGTATTTT.

CDR3 DNA: TGTGCCAGTAGTACCATAGCGGACACGCAGTATTTT. This sequence encodes CASSTIADTQYF. The J gene is TRBJ2-3, the V gene TRBV19; D possibly corresponds to TRBD2 (6 bases). This CDR3 is built from 12 residues. Trimming shortened V by 4 bases and J by 9 bases, and 11 bases separated the two germline ends. Per germline, CDR1 LNHDA and CDR2 SQIVND (reference sequence). Full variable domain (missing parts from reference TRBV19 and TRBJ2-3): DGGITQSPKYLFRKEGQNVTLSCEQNLNHDAMYWYRQDPGQGLRLIYYSQIVNDFQKGDIAEGYSVSREKKESFPLTVTSAQKNPTAFYLCASSTIADTQYFGPGTRLTVL.

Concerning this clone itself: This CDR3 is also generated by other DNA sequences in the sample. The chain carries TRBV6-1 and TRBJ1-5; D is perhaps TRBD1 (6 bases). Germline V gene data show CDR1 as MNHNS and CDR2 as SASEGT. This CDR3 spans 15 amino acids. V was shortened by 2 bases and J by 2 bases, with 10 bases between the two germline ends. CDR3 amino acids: CASSERGKGNQPQHF. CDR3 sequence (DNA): TGTGCCAGCAGTGAAAGGGGGAAAGGCAATCAGCCCCAGCATTTT.

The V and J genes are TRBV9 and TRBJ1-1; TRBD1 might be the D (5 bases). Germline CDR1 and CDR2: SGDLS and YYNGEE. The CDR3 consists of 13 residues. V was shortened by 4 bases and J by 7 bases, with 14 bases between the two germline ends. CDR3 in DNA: TGTGCCAGCAGCCCACGGGGGGTCGATGAAGCTTTCTTT. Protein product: CASSPRGVDEAFF. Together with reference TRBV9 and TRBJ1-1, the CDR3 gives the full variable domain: DSGVTQTPKHLITATGQRVTLRCSPRSGDLSVYWYQQSLDQGLQFLIQYYNGEERAKGNILERFSAQQFPDLHSELNLSSLELGDSALYFCASSPRGVDEAFFGQGTRLTVV.

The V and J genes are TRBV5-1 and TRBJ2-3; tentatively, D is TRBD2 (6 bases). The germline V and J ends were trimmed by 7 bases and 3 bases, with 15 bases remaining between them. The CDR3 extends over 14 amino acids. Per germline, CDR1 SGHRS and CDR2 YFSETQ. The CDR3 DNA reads TGCGCCAGCTCACGGGACTCTTTTACAGATACGCAGTATTTT. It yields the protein CASSRDSFTDTQYF.

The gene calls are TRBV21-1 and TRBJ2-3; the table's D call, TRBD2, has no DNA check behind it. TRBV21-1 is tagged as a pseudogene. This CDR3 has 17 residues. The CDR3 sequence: CASGAASGGFSTDTQYF. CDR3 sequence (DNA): TGTGCCAGCGGGGCGGCTAGCGGGGGGTTTAGCACAGATACGCAGTATTTT.

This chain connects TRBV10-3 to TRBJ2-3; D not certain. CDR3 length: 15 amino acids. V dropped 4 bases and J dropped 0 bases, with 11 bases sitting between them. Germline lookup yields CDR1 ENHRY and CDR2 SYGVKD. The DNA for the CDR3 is TGTGCCATCAGTGGGAGAGGTGACAGCACAGATACGCAGTATTTT. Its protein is CAISGRGDSTDTQYF.

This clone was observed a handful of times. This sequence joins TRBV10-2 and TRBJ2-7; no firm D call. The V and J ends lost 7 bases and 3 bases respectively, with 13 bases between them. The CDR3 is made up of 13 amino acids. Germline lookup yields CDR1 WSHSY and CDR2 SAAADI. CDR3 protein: CASTPRHNYEQYV. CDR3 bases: TGCGCCAGCACCCCTCGACACAACTACGAGCAGTACGTC.

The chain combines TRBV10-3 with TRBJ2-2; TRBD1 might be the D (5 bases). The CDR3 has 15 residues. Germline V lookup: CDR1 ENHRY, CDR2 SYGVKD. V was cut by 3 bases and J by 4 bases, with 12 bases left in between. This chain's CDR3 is CAISDPAGFTGELFF. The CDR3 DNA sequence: TGTGCCATCAGTGACCCGGCAGGGTTCACCGGGGAGCTGTTTTTT.

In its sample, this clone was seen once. For the CDR3, the DNA is TGTGCCAGCAGCCAAGACCGGTCGGATACGCAGTATTTT. Translation gives CASSQDRSDTQYF. The chain employs TRBV4-2 and TRBJ2-3; D ambiguous. Germline V lookup: CDR1 LGHNA, CDR2 YNFKEQ. CDR3 length: 13 residues. V lost 0 bases, J lost 6 bases, and 7 bases lay in between.

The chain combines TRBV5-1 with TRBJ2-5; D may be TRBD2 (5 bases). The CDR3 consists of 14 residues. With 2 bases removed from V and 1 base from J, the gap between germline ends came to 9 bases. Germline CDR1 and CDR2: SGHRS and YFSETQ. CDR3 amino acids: CASSLAVSQETQYF. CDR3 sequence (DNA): TGCGCCAGCAGCTTAGCGGTCTCCCAAGAGACCCAGTACTTC.

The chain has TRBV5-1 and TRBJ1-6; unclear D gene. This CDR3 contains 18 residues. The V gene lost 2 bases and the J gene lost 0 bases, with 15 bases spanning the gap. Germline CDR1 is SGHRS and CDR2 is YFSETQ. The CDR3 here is CASSFNPEGFSYNSPLHF. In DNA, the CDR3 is TGCGCCAGCAGCTTTAACCCCGAGGGCTTCTCCTATAATTCACCCCTCCACTTT.

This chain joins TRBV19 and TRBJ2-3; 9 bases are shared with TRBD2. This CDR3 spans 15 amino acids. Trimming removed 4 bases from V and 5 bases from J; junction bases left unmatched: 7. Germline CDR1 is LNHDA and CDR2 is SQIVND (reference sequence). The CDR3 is CASSKPGLAGDTQYF. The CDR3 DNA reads TGTGCCAGTAGTAAACCGGGACTAGCAGGAGATACGCAGTATTTT.

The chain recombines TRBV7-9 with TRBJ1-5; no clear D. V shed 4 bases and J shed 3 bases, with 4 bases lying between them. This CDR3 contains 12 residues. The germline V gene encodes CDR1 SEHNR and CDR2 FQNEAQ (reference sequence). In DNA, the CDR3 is TGTGCCAGCAGCTCAGACAATCAGCCCCAGCATTTT. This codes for CASSSDNQPQHF.

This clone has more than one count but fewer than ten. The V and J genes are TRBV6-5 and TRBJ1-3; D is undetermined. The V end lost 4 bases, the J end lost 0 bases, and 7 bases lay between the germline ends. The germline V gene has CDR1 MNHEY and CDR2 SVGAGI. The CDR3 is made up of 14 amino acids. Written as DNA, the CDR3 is TGTGCCAGCAGTTTACATCTCTCTGGAAACACCATATATTTT. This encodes CASSLHLSGNTIYF.

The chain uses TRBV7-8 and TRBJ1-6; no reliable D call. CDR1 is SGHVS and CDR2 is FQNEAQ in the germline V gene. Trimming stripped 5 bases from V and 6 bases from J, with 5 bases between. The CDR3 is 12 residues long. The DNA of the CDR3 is TGTGCCAGCAGCCCTCTTAATTCACCCCTCCACTTT. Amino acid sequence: CASSPLNSPLHF. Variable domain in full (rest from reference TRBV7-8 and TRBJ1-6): GAGVSQSPRYKVAKRGQDVALRCDPISGHVSLFWYQQALGQGPEFLTYFQNEAQLDKSGLPSDRFFAERPEGSVSTLKIQRTQQEDSAVYLCASSPLNSPLHFGNGTRLTVT.

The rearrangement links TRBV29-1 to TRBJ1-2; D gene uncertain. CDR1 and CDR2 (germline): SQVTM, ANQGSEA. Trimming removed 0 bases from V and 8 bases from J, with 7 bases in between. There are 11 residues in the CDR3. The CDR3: CSVEEALGYTF. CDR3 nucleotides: TGCAGCGTTGAAGAGGCTCTGGGCTACACCTTC.

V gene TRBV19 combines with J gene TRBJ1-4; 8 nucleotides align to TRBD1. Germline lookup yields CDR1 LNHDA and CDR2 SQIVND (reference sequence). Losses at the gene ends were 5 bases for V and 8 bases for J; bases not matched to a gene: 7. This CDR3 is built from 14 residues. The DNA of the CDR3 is TGTGCCAGTAGTCTCGGACAGGGAGGGGAAAAACTGTTTTTT. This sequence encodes CASSLGQGGEKLFF.

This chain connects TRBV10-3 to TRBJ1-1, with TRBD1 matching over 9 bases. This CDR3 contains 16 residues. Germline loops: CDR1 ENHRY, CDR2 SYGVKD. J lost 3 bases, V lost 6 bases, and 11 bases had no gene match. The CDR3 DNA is TGTGCCATCAGGGGAACCACCGGGACAGGGTACACTGAAGCTTTCTTT. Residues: CAIRGTTGTGYTEAFF.

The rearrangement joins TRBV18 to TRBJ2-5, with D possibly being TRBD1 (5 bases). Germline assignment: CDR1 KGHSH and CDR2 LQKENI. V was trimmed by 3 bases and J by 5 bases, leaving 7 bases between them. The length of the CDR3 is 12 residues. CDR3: CASSPKGETQYF. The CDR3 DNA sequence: TGTGCCAGCTCACCGAAGGGGGAGACCCAGTACTTC.

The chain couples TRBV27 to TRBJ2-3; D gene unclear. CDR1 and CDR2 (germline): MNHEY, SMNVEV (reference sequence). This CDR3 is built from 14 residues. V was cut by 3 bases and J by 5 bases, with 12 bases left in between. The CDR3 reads CASSFPSPGDTQYF. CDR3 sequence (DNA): TGTGCCAGCAGTTTTCCCTCGCCCGGAGATACGCAGTATTTT.

The chain's CDR3 is CASSERVQGSGYTF. The CDR3 coding sequence is TGTGCCAGCAGTGAAAGGGTACAGGGCTCTGGCTACACCTTC. This chain uses TRBV2 with TRBJ1-2; D is perhaps TRBD1 (6 bases). The CDR3 is made up of 14 amino acids. Germline V gene sequence: CDR1 SNHLY, CDR2 FYNNEI. Trimming stripped 2 bases from V and 7 bases from J, with 14 bases between.

CDR3 region: CASSLREGMNTEAFF. In nucleotides, the CDR3 is TGCGCCAGCAGCCTCCGGGAGGGGATGAACACTGAAGCTTTCTTT. J is TRBJ1-1 and V is TRBV4-1, with D possibly being TRBD1 (5 bases). The CDR3 consists of 15 residues. Germline loops: CDR1 MGHRA, CDR2 YSYEKL. With 4 bases removed from V and 0 bases from J, the gap between germline ends came to 12 bases.

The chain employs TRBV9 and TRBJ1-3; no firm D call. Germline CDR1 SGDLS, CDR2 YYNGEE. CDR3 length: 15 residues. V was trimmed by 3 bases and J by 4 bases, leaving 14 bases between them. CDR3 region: CASSETALAGNTIYF. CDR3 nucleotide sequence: TGTGCCAGCAGCGAAACAGCCTTGGCGGGAAACACCATATATTTT.

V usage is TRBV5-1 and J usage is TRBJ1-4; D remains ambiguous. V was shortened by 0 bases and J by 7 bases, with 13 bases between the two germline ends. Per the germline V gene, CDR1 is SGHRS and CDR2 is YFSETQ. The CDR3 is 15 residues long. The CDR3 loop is CASSLGGARIEKLFF. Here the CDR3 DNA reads TGCGCCAGCAGCTTGGGGGGAGCGCGAATTGAAAAACTGTTTTTT.

The CDR3 DNA sequence: TGTGCCATCAGCCCCGACCCACGGGGGGGCAATGAGCAGTTCTTC. It specifies CAISPDPRGGNEQFF. The J gene is TRBJ2-1, the V gene TRBV10-3; TRBD2 agrees at 8 bases. CDR1 is ENHRY, CDR2 SYGVKD, per germline. V was clipped by 6 bases and J by 6 bases; unmatched bases: 10. CDR3 length equals 15 residues.

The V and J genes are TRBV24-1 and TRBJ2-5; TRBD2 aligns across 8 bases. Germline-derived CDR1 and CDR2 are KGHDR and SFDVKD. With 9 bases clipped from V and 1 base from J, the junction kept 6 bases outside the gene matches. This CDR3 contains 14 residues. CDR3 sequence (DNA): TGTGCCACCCGGGGGGGTTCCATCCAAGAGACCCAGTACTTC. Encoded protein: CATRGGSIQETQYF.

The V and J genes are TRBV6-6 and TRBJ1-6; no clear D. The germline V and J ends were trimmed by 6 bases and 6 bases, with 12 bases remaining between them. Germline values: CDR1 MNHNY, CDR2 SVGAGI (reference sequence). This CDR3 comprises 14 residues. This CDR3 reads CASRTGFSNSPLHF. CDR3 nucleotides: TGTGCCAGCAGAACCGGGTTCTCTAATTCACCCCTCCACTTT.